These 23 T cell receptor beta chains came from one sample sequenced in a study of T cells in Graves' hyperthyroidism and ophthalmopathy. Regions amplified from RNA transcripts were the TCR beta CDR3 regions. With the HTBI primer set, the TCR CDR3 went through a first round of RT-PCR. TCRdb re-called the multiplex PCR reads with MiXCR, one entry per CDR3 protein. This table holds around 540,000 distinct CDR3 sequences, 15% to 20% found once. Input material: blood. These receptor sequences come from a young woman with Graves' ophthalmopathy.

This chain connects TRBV30 to TRBJ2-3; 7 nucleotides align to TRBD2. Germline CDR1 is GTSNPN and CDR2 is SVGIG (reference sequence). After removal of 8 bases from V and 4 bases from J, the junction contained 12 bases not matched to a gene. The CDR3 contains 14 residues. The CDR3 DNA reads TGTGCCCGGGACTCCGGGAGGAGTCCAGATACGCAGTATTTT. Protein sequence: CARDSGRSPDTQYF.

The rearrangement uses TRBV6-2 or TRBV6-3 and TRBJ2-7; possible D gene TRBD2, 6 bases. V was clipped by 0 bases and J by 6 bases, with 12 bases between them. From germline, CDR1 is MNHEY and CDR2 SVGEGT. The CDR3 runs to 14 residues. The CDR3 nucleotides read TGTGCCAGCAGTTACTCGACAACGGGAGTCGAGCAGTACTTC. It specifies CASSYSTTGVEQYF.

This clonotype was counted ten times or more. The chain uses TRBV30 and TRBJ1-6; D is unclear. The CDR3 is 12 amino acids. Per the germline V gene, CDR1 is GTSNPN and CDR2 is SVGIG (reference sequence). Between the trimmed V and J ends, which lost 3 bases and 7 bases, there was a span of 7 bases. CDR3 bases: TGTGCCTGGAGGGGGTGGAATTCACCCCTCCACTTT. This encodes CAWRGWNSPLHF.

This clonotype was counted only a few times. The rearrangement uses TRBV5-1 and TRBJ1-2; D remains unclear. CDR3 length equals 12 residues. V lost 7 bases, J lost 4 bases, and 11 bases lay in between. Looked up from germline, CDR1 is SGHRS and CDR2 is YFSETQ. The CDR3 bases are TGCGCCAGCGGAGACGGGAGCTATGGCTACACCTTC. This encodes CASGDGSYGYTF.

This clonotype was found many times. The chain couples TRBV28 to TRBJ1-4, with TRBD1 identical over 11 bases. CDR1 is MDHEN and CDR2 is SYDVKM in the germline V gene. The CDR3 is 13 amino acids. The V and J ends lost 6 bases and 8 bases, in that order; junction bases with no gene match: 2. The CDR3 protein is CASRGTGGEKLFF. CDR3 nucleotides: TGTGCCAGCAGGGGGACAGGGGGGGAAAAACTGTTTTTT.

This rearrangement joins TRBV7-2 to TRBJ2-7; D remains unclear. This CDR3 is 14 amino acids long. Germline values: CDR1 SGHTA, CDR2 FQGNSA. The V gene lost 4 bases and the J gene lost 2 bases, with 12 bases spanning the gap. The CDR3 protein is CASSSGRRTYEQYF. The CDR3 DNA reads as TGTGCCAGCAGCTCCGGACGCAGGACCTACGAGCAGTACTTC.

The sample holds a few counts of this clonotype. One end of the junction varies from germline; a read error may be responsible. V and J are TRBV5-1 and TRBJ2-1; TRBD1 matches at 7 bases. CDR3 length equals 18 residues. Germline V gene sequence: CDR1 SGHRS, CDR2 YFSETQ. CDR3 DNA sequence: TGTGCCAGCAGCTTTAGGGGGCTAACCATGAGCTCCTACAATGAGCAGTTCTTC. Protein: CASSFRGLTMSSYNEQFF.

This clonotype occurred many times. V gene TRBV3-1 combines with J gene TRBJ2-7; 9 bases line up with TRBD1. The CDR3 runs 17 residues. Germline V gives CDR1 LGHDT, CDR2 YNNKEL (reference sequence). J gave up 5 bases and V 1 base, and 12 bases lay outside the gene matches. The CDR3 loop reads CASSQVRPGTGSDEQYF. The CDR3 DNA reads as TGTGCCAGCAGCCAAGTCCGTCCCGGGACAGGGTCGGACGAGCAGTACTTC.

This clonotype was detected many times. The genes are TRBV30 and TRBJ1-2; D is undetermined. The V gene's germline CDR1 is GTSNPN and CDR2 SVGIG (reference sequence). This CDR3 contains 14 residues. Trimming left V 7 bases short and J 4 bases short, with 19 bases between. The CDR3 spells CASMGKRRSYGYTF. DNA of the CDR3: TGTGCCTCCATGGGGAAAAGGAGAAGCTATGGCTACACCTTC. The full variable domain, completed using reference TRBV30 and TRBJ1-2, is SQTIHQWPATLVQPVGSPLSLECTVEGTSNPNLYWYRQAAGRGLQLLFYSVGIGQISSEVPQNLSASRPQDRQFILSSKKLLLSDSGFYLCASMGKRRSYGYTFGSGTRLTVV.

This clonotype was observed many times. The rearrangement links TRBV3-1 to TRBJ2-4; 8 bases match TRBD1. Germline V gives CDR1 LGHDT, CDR2 YNNKEL (reference sequence). Unmatched junction bases numbered 11, after V lost 0 bases and J lost 4 bases. This CDR3 spans 18 amino acids. The CDR3 nucleotides read TGTGCCAGCAGCCAAGAAACAGACAGGGGCAAAACGAAAAACATTCAGTACTTC. Encoded protein: CASSQETDRGKTKNIQYF.

This clonotype was recorded at least ten times. This chain joins TRBV20-1 and TRBJ2-7; TRBD2 matches at 9 bases. The CDR3 has 13 amino acids. Germline lookup yields CDR1 DFQATT and CDR2 SNEGSKA (reference sequence). With 6 bases clipped from V and 3 bases from J, the junction kept 6 bases outside the gene matches. This chain's CDR3 is CSAGTSFDYEQYF. In DNA form, the CDR3 reads TGCAGTGCAGGGACTAGCTTCGACTACGAGCAGTACTTC.

At least ten counts were recorded for this clonotype. The DNA of the CDR3 is TGTGCCAGCAGCCCTACCTTCATGACTAGCCGGTCCACAGATACGCAGTATTTT. This codes for CASSPTFMTSRSTDTQYF. V gene TRBV5-5 combines with J gene TRBJ2-3, with 7 bases matching TRBD2. This CDR3 spans 18 amino acids. Per the germline V gene, CDR1 is SGHKS and CDR2 is YYEKEE (reference sequence). Losses at the gene ends were 4 bases for V and 2 bases for J; bases not matched to a gene: 16.

This chain connects TRBV6-5 to TRBJ2-7; possibly TRBD1 for D (6 bases). CDR1 and CDR2 (germline): MNHEY, SVGAGI. This CDR3 region has 13 residues. V lost 2 bases to trimming and J lost 3 bases, with 8 bases between them. The CDR3 nucleotides read TGTGCCAGCAGTTACAAGACAGGCTACGAGCAGTACTTC. Its translation: CASSYKTGYEQYF.

J is TRBJ1-1 and V is TRBV12-3 or TRBV12-4; TRBD1 is a possible D gene (6 bases). Trimming took 7 bases from V and 4 from J, leaving 13 bases between them. There are 13 residues in the CDR3. The CDR3 is CASKTGVITEAFF. The CDR3 DNA sequence: TGTGCCAGCAAGACAGGCGTGATCACTGAAGCTTTCTTT.

The table lists this clonotype with many counts. This chain connects TRBV13 to TRBJ2-7; D is perhaps TRBD1 (6 bases). The CDR3 extends over 14 amino acids. V gave up 4 bases and J gave up 3 bases, with 13 bases separating them. CDR1 is PRHDT and CDR2 is FYEKMQ in the germline V gene (reference sequence). CDR3 nucleotides: TGTGCCAGCAGCTCCCGGGGACAACACTACGAGCAGTACTTC. Residues: CASSSRGQHYEQYF.

The chain's CDR3 is CVIRDIADTQYF. CDR3 DNA: TGTGTCATCAGGGATATTGCGGATACGCAGTATTTT. The V call is TRBV6-2 or TRBV6-3, the J call TRBJ2-3; D is possibly TRBD1 (5 bases). This CDR3 is 12 amino acids long. From germline, CDR1 is MNHEY and CDR2 SVGEGT.

This clonotype has a handful of counts. The genes are TRBV7-9 and TRBJ2-7; 7 bases match TRBD1. Germline CDR1 and CDR2: SEHNR and FQNEAQ (reference sequence). The CDR3 has 15 amino acids. Trimming removed 1 base from V and 2 bases from J; junction bases left unmatched: 5. CDR3 nucleotides: TGTGCCAGCAGCTTAGGGTTGGGGACAGCCTACGAGCAGTACTTC. Protein: CASSLGLGTAYEQYF. The complete variable domain, with remaining parts taken from reference TRBV7-9 and TRBJ2-7, reads DTGVSQNPRHKITKRGQNVTFRCDPISEHNRLYWYRQTLGQGPEFLTYFQNEAQLEKSRLLSDRFSAERPKGSFSTLEIQRTEQGDSAMYLCASSLGLGTAYEQYFGPGTRLTVT.

The chain is built from TRBV29-1 and TRBJ1-2; D gene uncertain. The CDR3 sequence is 12 residues long. V gave up 4 bases and J gave up 5 bases, with 11 bases separating them. Germline CDR1 and CDR2: SQVTM and ANQGSEA. The CDR3 DNA reads as TGCAGCGTTGTAATGGCAGAATATGGCTACACCTTC. Protein product: CSVVMAEYGYTF.

V usage is TRBV15 and J usage is TRBJ2-1, with D tentatively TRBD2 (6 bases). Germline values: CDR1 LNHNV, CDR2 YYDKDF (reference sequence). Trimming removed 1 base from V and 5 bases from J, with 21 bases in between. CDR3 length: 18 amino acids. The CDR3 DNA reads TGTGCCACCAGCAGAGTCCCCAAAACGGGACTCACTGACAATGAGCAGTTCTTC. This encodes CATSRVPKTGLTDNEQFF.

This clonotype showed up just a few times. J is TRBJ2-3 and V is TRBV6-5, with no clear D. Germline CDR1 MNHEY, CDR2 SVGAGI. This CDR3 comprises 17 residues. V was pared by 2 bases and J by 2 bases, with 17 bases between. In DNA form, the CDR3 reads TGTGCCAGCAGTTACCCATCGGTGGGCGGATACACAGATACGCAGTATTTT. Translating it yields CASSYPSVGGYTDTQYF.

This clonotype was seen repeatedly, ten times or more. The chain couples TRBV6-1 to TRBJ1-5; D ambiguous. The CDR3 runs 18 residues. Germline CDR1 is MNHNS and CDR2 is SASEGT. Trimming pared 1 base from V and 6 bases from J, leaving 22 bases between. CDR3: CASSEVLGRASWGQPQHF. As DNA, the CDR3 is TGTGCCAGCAGTGAAGTGTTGGGAAGGGCTTCCTGGGGTCAGCCCCAGCATTTT.

V and J are TRBV7-8 and TRBJ2-1, with TRBD2 identical over 7 bases. CDR1 and CDR2 from the germline V gene are SGHVS and FQNEAQ. Losses at the gene ends were 5 bases for V and 0 bases for J; bases not matched to a gene: 10. The CDR3 is made up of 17 amino acids. CDR3 bases: TGTGCCAGCAGCCGAGGGAGGGTACCGAGCTCCTACAATGAGCAGTTCTTC. Its protein is CASSRGRVPSSYNEQFF.

This clonotype was counted ten times or more. This chain joins TRBV7-2 and TRBJ2-6; possibly TRBD1 for D (6 bases). The CDR3 has 17 residues. Germline V gene lookup returns CDR1 SGHTA and CDR2 FQGNSA. Between the trimmed V and J ends, which lost 3 bases and 0 bases, there was a span of 12 bases. The CDR3 protein is CASSFVGGSSGANVLTF. In nucleotides, the CDR3 is TGTGCCAGCAGCTTCGTAGGGGGAAGCTCTGGGGCCAACGTCCTGACTTTC.